The clone carrying this T cell receptor beta chain was counted only a few times. What it binds is unknown. This sample was taken from a study of blood T cells in healthy people across ages. Whole-study findings and limits: Lack of knowledge of donor CMV status possibly confounded expanded clonotype changes.

Primers used in a second PCR of about 6 to 11 cycles were a sample-barcoded 5' primer and a J-beta primer mix. A template-switch adaptor containing 12 random nucleotides labeled each cDNA molecule. TCRdb re-called the 5' RACE reads with MiXCR, one entry per CDR3 protein. The sample yields 700,000 to 900,000 distinct CDR3 sequences, 20% to 30% seen once. These data were also reused for a study on T cells of mothers and their children.

The sequenced sample was blood. The receptor was derived from a boy aged 10-17 years in good health.

CDR3 bases: TGTGCCAGCAGGCGACAGGGCCAAGAGACCCAGTACTTC. Its protein product is CASRRQGQETQYF. This chain joins TRBV28 and TRBJ2-5, with 7 nucleotides matching TRBD1. The CDR3 totals 13 residues. Germline CDR1 is MDHEN and CDR2 is SYDVKM. Unmatched junction bases numbered 2, after V lost 6 bases and J lost 1 base.